This is a list of T cell receptor beta chains from one sample in a study of T cells after yellow fever vaccination. One entry per CDR3 protein, called by TCRdb with MiXCR from the 5' RACE reads. The profile shows 500,000 to 650,000 distinct CDR3 sequences, around an eighth of them singletons. The sequences come from PBMCs, collected on the day of the yellow fever booster vaccination. All receptors derive from a man aged 25 to 45 who received the YFV17D yellow fever vaccine. Each CDR3 is given with its conserved first and last residue. The order of the fields is D gene, V gene, J gene, clone size, CDR3 length, CDR3 protein, CDR3 DNA. A D gene is named only where the DNA matches it firmly. Rows may omit the clone size; those that give it use once, few, many or a size class.

d_gene: .
v_gene: TRBV28
j_gene: TRBJ2-1
abundance: .
len: 16
CDR3aa: CASSSPGSGSGNEQFF
CDR3nt: TGTGCCAGCAGTTCCCCCGGCTCCGGGAGTGGCAATGAGCAGTTCTTC

d_gene: .
v_gene: TRBV25-1
j_gene: TRBJ2-5
abundance: few
len: 15
CDR3aa: CASEGTARPQETQYF
CDR3nt: TGTGCCAGCGAGGGGACTGCCAGACCACAAGAGACCCAGTACTTC

d_gene: .
v_gene: TRBV7-9
j_gene: TRBJ2-1
abundance: .
len: 11
CDR3aa: CASSSDPQQFF
CDR3nt: TGTGCCAGCAGCTCCGACCCCCAGCAGTTCTTC

d_gene: TRBD2
v_gene: TRBV19
j_gene: TRBJ2-1
abundance: few
len: 15
CDR3aa: CASSATSGRMNEQFF
CDR3nt: TGTGCCAGTAGTGCGACTAGCGGGAGGATGAATGAGCAGTTCTTC

d_gene: TRBD2
v_gene: TRBV30
j_gene: TRBJ2-2
abundance: .
len: 15
CDR3aa: CAWSILGGSPGELFF
CDR3nt: TGTGCCTGGAGTATTCTAGGCGGGAGTCCCGGGGAGCTGTTTTTT

d_gene: .
v_gene: TRBV7-2
j_gene: TRBJ1-2
abundance: .
len: 13
CDR3aa: CASSPSDGRGYTF
CDR3nt: TGTGCCAGCAGCCCCTCGGACGGGAGGGGCTACACCTTC

d_gene: TRBD1
v_gene: TRBV6-2/TRBV6-3
j_gene: TRBJ2-3
abundance: .
len: 13
CDR3aa: CASSGQGVDTQYF
CDR3nt: TGTGCCAGCAGCGGACAGGGCGTAGATACGCAGTATTTT

d_gene: TRBD2
v_gene: TRBV6-2/TRBV6-3
j_gene: TRBJ2-1
abundance: .
len: 19
CDR3aa: CASSYLTGTSGKMRNEQFF
CDR3nt: TGTGCCAGCAGTTACTTAACCGGGACTAGCGGAAAGATGAGGAATGAGCAGTTCTTC

d_gene: .
v_gene: TRBV5-1
j_gene: TRBJ2-5
abundance: .
len: 16
CDR3aa: CASSFMEKGYQETQYF
CDR3nt: TGCGCCAGCAGCTTTATGGAAAAGGGGTACCAAGAGACCCAGTACTTC

d_gene: .
v_gene: TRBV5-1
j_gene: TRBJ2-6
abundance: .
len: 15
CDR3aa: CASSLVGIGANVLTF
CDR3nt: TGCGCCAGCAGCTTGGTAGGGATTGGGGCCAACGTCCTGACTTTC

d_gene: TRBD1
v_gene: TRBV14
j_gene: TRBJ2-7
abundance: .
len: 14
CDR3aa: CASSPRQGAGEQYF
CDR3nt: TGTGCCAGCAGCCCAAGACAGGGGGCGGGCGAGCAGTACTTC

d_gene: TRBD1
v_gene: TRBV28
j_gene: TRBJ2-1
abundance: many
len: 14
CDR3aa: CATITGQGYNEQFF
CDR3nt: TGTGCCACCATAACGGGACAGGGGTACAATGAGCAGTTCTTC

d_gene: .
v_gene: TRBV12-3/TRBV12-4
j_gene: TRBJ1-1
abundance: .
len: 16
CDR3aa: CASSNSLLLLNTEAFF
CDR3nt: TGTGCCAGCAGTAACAGCCTCCTCCTATTGAACACTGAAGCTTTCTTT

d_gene: .
v_gene: TRBV29-1
j_gene: TRBJ2-1
abundance: .
len: 13
CDR3aa: CSVGDRLYNEQFF
CDR3nt: TGCAGCGTTGGTGATAGGTTATACAATGAGCAGTTCTTC

d_gene: TRBD1
v_gene: TRBV7-9
j_gene: TRBJ2-2
abundance: .
len: 16
CDR3aa: CASSKNRGLDTGELFF
CDR3nt: TGTGCCAGCAGCAAAAACAGGGGGCTTGACACCGGGGAGCTGTTTTTT

d_gene: TRBD1
v_gene: TRBV7-2
j_gene: TRBJ2-7
abundance: .
len: 12
CDR3aa: CASSFDRDKQYF
CDR3nt: TGTGCCAGCAGCTTCGACAGGGACAAGCAGTACTTC

d_gene: TRBD2
v_gene: TRBV7-2
j_gene: TRBJ2-1
abundance: .
len: 14
CDR3aa: CASYLAGGPNEQFF
CDR3nt: TGTGCCAGCTATCTAGCGGGAGGGCCTAATGAGCAGTTCTTC

d_gene: .
v_gene: TRBV6-5
j_gene: TRBJ1-1
abundance: .
len: 11
CDR3aa: CASSTRTEAFF
CDR3nt: TGTGCCAGCAGCACAAGGACTGAAGCTTTCTTT

d_gene: .
v_gene: TRBV4-3
j_gene: TRBJ2-3
abundance: few
len: 16
CDR3aa: CASSQEGLLHTDTQYF
CDR3nt: TGCGCCAGCAGCCAAGAGGGCTTGCTACACACAGATACGCAGTATTTT

d_gene: TRBD2
v_gene: TRBV5-4
j_gene: TRBJ2-7
abundance: .
len: 16
CDR3aa: CASSLSGTSFSYEQYF
CDR3nt: TGTGCCAGCAGCCTGTCCGGGACTAGCTTCTCCTACGAGCAGTACTTC

d_gene: TRBD2
v_gene: TRBV5-5
j_gene: TRBJ2-1
abundance: few
len: 16
CDR3aa: CASSLGGLAGANEQFF
CDR3nt: TGTGCCAGCAGCTTGGGAGGACTAGCGGGAGCGAATGAGCAGTTCTTC

d_gene: .
v_gene: TRBV29-1
j_gene: TRBJ2-1
abundance: .
len: 12
CDR3aa: CSVVGGRNEQLF
CDR3nt: TGCAGCGTTGTGGGGGGGCGCAATGAGCAGCTCTTC

d_gene: TRBD2
v_gene: TRBV28
j_gene: TRBJ2-1
abundance: .
len: 14
CDR3aa: CASKVAGAYNEQFF
CDR3nt: TGTGCCAGCAAAGTAGCGGGAGCCTACAATGAGCAGTTCTTC

d_gene: TRBD2
v_gene: TRBV20-1
j_gene: TRBJ2-3
abundance: few
len: 17
CDR3aa: CSASPRAASGSPATQYF
CDR3nt: TGCAGTGCTAGTCCCCGGGCGGCTAGCGGGAGCCCCGCCACGCAGTATTTT

d_gene: .
v_gene: TRBV15
j_gene: TRBJ2-1
abundance: .
len: 16
CDR3aa: CATGARRRSSYNEQFF
CDR3nt: TGTGCCACCGGGGCTCGGAGGCGGTCCTCCTACAATGAGCAGTTCTTC

d_gene: .
v_gene: TRBV7-2
j_gene: TRBJ2-7
abundance: few
len: 11
CDR3aa: CASGRRYEQYF
CDR3nt: TGTGCCAGCGGGCGTCGCTACGAGCAGTACTTC

d_gene: TRBD2
v_gene: TRBV28
j_gene: TRBJ2-4
abundance: .
len: 18
CDR3aa: CASSPPGLAGGSKNIQYF
CDR3nt: TGTGCCAGCAGTCCCCCCGGACTAGCGGGAGGATCCAAAAACATTCAGTACTTC

d_gene: .
v_gene: TRBV11-3
j_gene: TRBJ2-1
abundance: few
len: 15
CDR3aa: CASSSTYLTSNEQFF
CDR3nt: TGTGCCAGCAGCTCAACCTACCTGACTAGTAATGAGCAGTTCTTC

d_gene: .
v_gene: TRBV20-1
j_gene: TRBJ1-4
abundance: .
len: 11
CDR3aa: CSARIWEKLFF
CDR3nt: TGCAGTGCTAGAATATGGGAGAAACTGTTTTTT

d_gene: .
v_gene: TRBV18
j_gene: TRBJ2-2
abundance: .
len: 14
CDR3aa: CASSRGPGTGELFF
CDR3nt: TGTGCCAGCTCCCGGGGGCCTGGCACCGGGGAGCTGTTTTTT

d_gene: .
v_gene: TRBV20-1
j_gene: TRBJ1-3
abundance: few
len: 14
CDR3aa: CSARIQSSGNTIYF
CDR3nt: TGCAGTGCTAGAATACAGAGCTCTGGAAACACCATATATTTT

d_gene: .
v_gene: TRBV3-1
j_gene: TRBJ2-1
abundance: few
len: 14
CDR3aa: CASSQGTTVDEQFF
CDR3nt: TGTGCCAGCAGCCAAGGGACAACCGTCGATGAGCAGTTCTTC

d_gene: .
v_gene: TRBV23-1
j_gene: TRBJ2-7
abundance: few
len: 17
CDR3aa: CASSQIHGSIEAGEQYF
CDR3nt: TGCGCCAGCAGTCAAATCCACGGGAGTATCGAGGCGGGCGAGCAGTACTTC

d_gene: .
v_gene: TRBV12-3/TRBV12-4
j_gene: TRBJ2-1
abundance: many
len: 14
CDR3aa: CASSSRTEYNEQFF
CDR3nt: TGTGCCAGCAGTTCGAGGACGGAATACAATGAGCAGTTCTTC

d_gene: .
v_gene: TRBV2
j_gene: TRBJ2-5
abundance: few
len: 12
CDR3aa: CASTGPGETQYF
CDR3nt: TGTGCCAGCACCGGCCCTGGAGAGACCCAGTACTTC

d_gene: .
v_gene: TRBV29-1
j_gene: TRBJ2-4
abundance: .
len: 12
CDR3aa: CSGGETKGIQYF
CDR3nt: TGCAGCGGGGGGGAGACGAAAGGCATTCAGTACTTC

d_gene: TRBD1
v_gene: TRBV7-8
j_gene: TRBJ2-5
abundance: few
len: 16
CDR3aa: CASSASGTALGETQYF
CDR3nt: TGTGCCAGCAGCGCTTCCGGGACAGCCTTGGGGGAGACCCAGTACTTC

d_gene: TRBD2
v_gene: TRBV20-1
j_gene: TRBJ2-1
abundance: .
len: 14
CDR3aa: CSAIIGAGVAEQFF
CDR3nt: TGCAGTGCCATCATAGGAGCGGGAGTGGCTGAGCAGTTCTTC

d_gene: TRBD2
v_gene: TRBV7-2
j_gene: TRBJ2-7
abundance: .
len: 15
CDR3aa: CASSPGTMRSYEQYF
CDR3nt: TGTGCCAGCAGCCCCGGGACTATGCGCTCCTACGAGCAGTACTTC

d_gene: TRBD1
v_gene: TRBV6-1
j_gene: TRBJ1-5
abundance: few
len: 15
CDR3aa: CASRPGQDPNQPQHF
CDR3nt: TGTGCCAGCAGGCCGGGACAGGATCCTAATCAGCCCCAGCATTTT

d_gene: TRBD2
v_gene: TRBV5-1
j_gene: TRBJ2-1
abundance: many
len: 11
CDR3aa: CASWGGNEQFF
CDR3nt: TGCGCCAGCTGGGGGGGCAATGAGCAGTTCTTC

d_gene: .
v_gene: TRBV5-4
j_gene: TRBJ2-3
abundance: .
len: 14
CDR3aa: CASSLRDSADTQYF
CDR3nt: TGTGCCAGCAGCTTGCGGGATTCAGCAGATACGCAGTATTTT

d_gene: TRBD1
v_gene: TRBV4-3
j_gene: TRBJ2-1
abundance: .
len: 19
CDR3aa: CASSQEGTGGASGDNEQFF
CDR3nt: TGCGCCAGCAGCCAAGAGGGGACAGGGGGCGCGTCCGGGGACAATGAGCAGTTCTTC

d_gene: .
v_gene: TRBV7-2
j_gene: TRBJ2-5
abundance: .
len: 13
CDR3aa: CASSLVVSETQYF
CDR3nt: TGTGCCAGCAGCTTAGTGGTCTCGGAGACCCAGTACTTC

d_gene: .
v_gene: TRBV7-2
j_gene: TRBJ1-5
abundance: .
len: 15
CDR3aa: CASSPWGNSNQPQHF
CDR3nt: TGTGCCAGCAGCCCGTGGGGGAATAGCAATCAGCCCCAGCATTTT

d_gene: .
v_gene: TRBV5-6
j_gene: TRBJ2-1
abundance: .
len: 13
CDR3aa: CASRNERINEQFF
CDR3nt: TGTGCCAGCCGGAACGAGAGAATCAATGAGCAGTTCTTC